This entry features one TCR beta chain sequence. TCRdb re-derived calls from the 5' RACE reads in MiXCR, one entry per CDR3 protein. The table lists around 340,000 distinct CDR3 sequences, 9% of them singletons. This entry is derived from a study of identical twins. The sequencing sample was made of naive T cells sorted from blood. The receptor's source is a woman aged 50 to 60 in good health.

The CDR3 nucleotides are TGTGCCAGCAGCTTATCCAGCGGGGGATTGACAGATACGCAGTATTTT. This translates into CASSLSSGGLTDTQYF. This chain uses TRBV7-2 with TRBJ2-3; 8 bases match TRBD2. The CDR3 consists of 16 residues. CDR1 and CDR2 (germline): SGHTA, FQGNSA. The V gene end was trimmed by 2 bases and the J gene end by 3 bases; junction bases not matched to a gene: 7.